This T cell receptor (beta chain) was sequenced in a study of cytomegalovirus exposure and HLA in healthy donors. Study findings and constraints: Researchers reported in a later analysis that common viral pathogens appeared linked to several top clusters. A later analysis showed HLA-associated TCR beta chains outstripping equally common others in clonal expansion. Later on, an analysis showed TCR association rates differing by HLA locus, with DRB1 the most and HLA-C the fewest. Of the V segments, some could not be distinguished, including TRBV6-2 and TRBV6-3, and were excluded.

Trimming shortened V by 2 bases and J by 7 bases, and 11 bases separated the two germline ends. CDR1 and CDR2 (germline): MDHEN, SYDVKM. The CDR3 has 13 amino acids. About this clone: Antigen: not known.

Primers for the PCR totalled 60 Vbeta and 13 Jbeta. Using immunoSEQ multiplex PCR, the repertoire was profiled, and TCRdb retains in-frame clones only, with some absent. The sample holds approximately 100,000 clones; less than 75% are singletons and the top ten take 11%. This chain joins TRBV28 and TRBJ2-5; the D is unclear. The sample taken for sequencing was PBMCs. The receptor was derived from a man aged 40-55 years in good health and CMV-seropositive. The CDR3 region has the DNA TGTGCCAGCAGTTTACCCGCCCTCGGGACCCAGTACTTC. This sequence encodes CASSLPALGTQYF.